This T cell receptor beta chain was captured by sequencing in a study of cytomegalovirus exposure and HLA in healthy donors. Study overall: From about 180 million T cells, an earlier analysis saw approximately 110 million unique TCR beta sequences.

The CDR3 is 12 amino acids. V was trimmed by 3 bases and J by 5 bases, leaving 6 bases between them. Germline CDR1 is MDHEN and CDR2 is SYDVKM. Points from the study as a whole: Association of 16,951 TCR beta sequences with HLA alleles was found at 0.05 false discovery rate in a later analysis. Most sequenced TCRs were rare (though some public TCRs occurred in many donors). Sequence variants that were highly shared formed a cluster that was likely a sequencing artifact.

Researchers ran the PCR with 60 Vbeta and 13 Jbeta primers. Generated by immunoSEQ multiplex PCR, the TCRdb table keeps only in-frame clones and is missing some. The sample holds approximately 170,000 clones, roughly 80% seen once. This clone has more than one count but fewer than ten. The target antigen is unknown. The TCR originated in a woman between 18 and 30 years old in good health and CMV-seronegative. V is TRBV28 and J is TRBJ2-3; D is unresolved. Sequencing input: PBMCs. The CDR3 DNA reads TGTGCCAGCAGTTTCCCTCTAGATACGCAGTATTTT. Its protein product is CASSFPLDTQYF.